Listed here are 18 T cell receptor beta chains from one sample, sequenced in a study of Graves' ophthalmopathy and Graves' hyperthyroidism. As the template, RNA transcripts were used to amplify TCR beta CDR3 regions. The first-round RT-PCR employed HTBI primers together with the Qiagen OneStep RT-PCR kit. A multiplex PCR was then performed as the second round. TCRdb ran MiXCR on the multiplex PCR reads and lists one entry per CDR3 protein. This sample has some 160,000 distinct CDR3 sequences, with approximately 40% found just once. The sequenced sample consisted of peripheral blood. The receptors derive from a man aged 25 to 40 with Graves' ophthalmopathy.

In its sample, this clonotype was seen many times. This sequence joins TRBV30 and TRBJ1-5; 9 bases align to TRBD1. The CDR3 sequence is 16 residues long. V trimming: 2 bases; J trimming: 6 bases; junction bases outside the gene matches: 11. CDR1 GTSNPN and CDR2 SVGIG come from the germline V gene (reference sequence). CDR3 sequence: CAWSYPKTGGSQPQHF. As DNA, the CDR3 is TGTGCCTGGAGTTATCCTAAGACAGGGGGAAGTCAGCCCCAGCATTTT.

The genes are TRBV6-1 and TRBJ2-2; 7 bases fit TRBD1. Germline CDR1 and CDR2: MNHNS and SASEGT. The V and J ends lost 6 bases and 6 bases, in that order; junction bases with no gene match: 4. The length of the CDR3 is 13 residues. The DNA of the CDR3 is TGTGCCAGCAGAGGACAGGAGGCCGGGGAGCTGTTTTTT. It translates to CASRGQEAGELFF.

This clonotype was counted at least ten times. The chain carries TRBV6-1 and TRBJ1-1, with 9 nucleotides matching TRBD1. J lost 6 bases, V lost 1 base, and 9 bases had no gene match. CDR1 is MNHNS and CDR2 is SASEGT in the germline V gene. This CDR3 contains 16 residues. CDR3 DNA sequence: TGTGCCAGCAGTGAAGTAGGGGACAGGGTTTACGCTGAAGCTTTCTTT. It encodes CASSEVGDRVYAEAFF.

This clonotype showed up many times. The chain links TRBV7-2 to TRBJ2-5; D possibly corresponds to TRBD1 (6 bases). Looked up from germline, CDR1 is SGHTA and CDR2 is FQGNSA. V was pared by 5 bases and J by 3 bases, with 10 bases between. CDR3 size: 13 residues. DNA of the CDR3: TGTGCCAGCAGCCCGTACAGGGAAGAGACCCAGTACTTC. Translated, it gives CASSPYREETQYF.

The gene calls are TRBV20-1 and TRBJ2-7; D is perhaps TRBD2 (5 bases). Looked up from germline, CDR1 is DFQATT and CDR2 is SNEGSKA (reference sequence). The CDR3 consists of 13 residues. Trimming removed 7 bases from V and 3 bases from J, with 16 bases in between. The CDR3 coding sequence is TGCAGTGTAGCGAGAGAGAGTAGCTACGAGCAGTACTTC. Protein: CSVARESSYEQYF.

This clonotype was counted ten times or more. The V gene is TRBV6-5, the J gene TRBJ2-7; 8 nucleotides align to TRBD2. With V trimmed by 4 bases and J by 4 bases, 9 bases remained unmatched. Germline V gene data show CDR1 as MNHEY and CDR2 as SVGAGI. This CDR3 has 15 amino acids. CDR3 DNA sequence: TGTGCCAGCAGTTTCTCCGGGACTAGGCCTTACGAGCAGTACTTC. Translated, it gives CASSFSGTRPYEQYF.

The chain combines TRBV2 with TRBJ2-7, with 8 bases fitting TRBD2. V lost 0 bases and J lost 3; bases outside the gene matches: 19. The CDR3 has 20 residues. CDR1 is SNHLY and CDR2 is FYNNEI in the germline V gene. The CDR3 bases are TGTGCCAGCAGTGAAGCTATGGGGCGGGTAAAGCGGGAGTCCCACTACGAGCAGTACTTC. This codes for CASSEAMGRVKRESHYEQYF. Full variable domain (missing parts from reference TRBV2 and TRBJ2-7): EPEVTQTPSHQVTQMGQEVILRCVPISNHLYFYWYRQILGQKVEFLVSFYNNEISEKSEIFDDQFSVERPDGSNFTLKIRSTKLEDSAMYFCASSEAMGRVKRESHYEQYFGPGTRLTVT.

In its sample, this clonotype was seen many times. The chain carries TRBV28 and TRBJ1-2, with a possible D match to TRBD1 (6 bases). The V gene's germline CDR1 is MDHEN and CDR2 SYDVKM. V lost 7 bases, J lost 0 bases, and 15 bases lay in between. The CDR3 consists of 15 residues. CDR3 nucleotides: TGTGCCAGCAAGACGGGGGCAGGGACTAACTATGGCTACACCTTC. This encodes CASKTGAGTNYGYTF.

As DNA, the CDR3 is TGTGCCAGCAGTGAAGCGGCAGGGAGGATGGGCACTGAAGCTTTCTTT. It specifies CASSEAAGRMGTEAFF. The chain joins TRBV2 to TRBJ1-1; D is possibly TRBD1 (5 bases). CDR1 and CDR2 from the germline V gene are SNHLY and FYNNEI. Trimming stripped 0 bases from V and 4 bases from J, with 15 bases between. This CDR3 contains 16 residues.

Many counts were recorded for this clonotype. The gene calls are TRBV30 and TRBJ1-2, with D perhaps matching TRBD1 (6 bases). Germline V gives CDR1 GTSNPN, CDR2 SVGIG (reference sequence). V was trimmed by 5 bases and J by 4 bases, leaving 11 bases between them. The CDR3 contains 12 residues. CDR3 in amino acids: CAWGQQTYGYTF. The CDR3 coding sequence is TGTGCCTGGGGACAGCAGACCTATGGCTACACCTTC. The full variable domain, in which reference TRBV30 and TRBJ1-2 provide the parts outside the CDR3, is SQTIHQWPATLVQPVGSPLSLECTVEGTSNPNLYWYRQAAGRGLQLLFYSVGIGQISSEVPQNLSASRPQDRQFILSSKKLLLSDSGFYLCAWGQQTYGYTFGSGTRLTVV.

This clonotype was observed once. The chain couples TRBV10-3 to TRBJ1-2, with D tentatively TRBD1 (5 bases). The CDR3 has 16 residues. Trimming took off 11 bases at V and 0 bases at J, with 22 bases between the two ends. Per the germline V gene, CDR1 is ENHRY and CDR2 is SYGVKD. CDR3 sequence (DNA): TGTGCCGCTATGGCCCTCGGGCAGGGCTCTAACTATGGCTACACCTTC. It yields the protein CAAMALGQGSNYGYTF.

V and J are TRBV6-5 and TRBJ2-5, with D perhaps assigned TRBD1 or TRBD2 (5 bases each). Trimming stripped 0 bases from V and 0 bases from J, with 11 bases between. Germline values: CDR1 MNHEY, CDR2 SVGAGI. The CDR3 spans 16 residues. This chain's CDR3 is CASSYSRGPYQETQYF. In DNA form, the CDR3 reads TGTGCCAGCAGTTACTCGAGGGGCCCGTACCAAGAGACCCAGTACTTC.

The gene calls are TRBV5-5 and TRBJ2-7, with 10 bases aligning to TRBD2. V dropped 4 bases and J dropped 3; count of bases not matched to a gene: 7. Germline V gene data show CDR1 as SGHKS and CDR2 as YYEKEE (reference sequence). The CDR3 runs 15 residues. The chain's CDR3 is CASSPDGLAVYEQYF. The CDR3 coding sequence is TGTGCCAGCAGCCCCGATGGACTAGCGGTCTACGAGCAGTACTTC.

This clonotype has a count of ten or more. The rearrangement links TRBV12-3 or TRBV12-4 to TRBJ1-3; tentatively, D is TRBD1 (6 bases). CDR3 length: 18 amino acids. Trimming left V 6 bases short and J 0 bases short, with 21 bases between. The CDR3 spells CASSQTGPTFSSGNTIYF. The CDR3 DNA reads TGTGCCAGCAGCCAAACAGGGCCTACCTTTTCCTCTGGAAACACCATATATTTT.

CDR3 nucleotide sequence: TGTGCCAGCAGCTTCTCCGGGAGCGGGGAAGAGACCCAGTACTTC. Protein product: CASSFSGSGEETQYF. V gene TRBV7-6 combines with J gene TRBJ2-5; 7 bases are a match to TRBD2. From germline, CDR1 is SGHVS and CDR2 FNYEAQ. J lost 3 bases, V lost 3 bases, and 7 bases had no gene match. This CDR3 has 15 amino acids.

The rearrangement joins TRBV19 to TRBJ2-2; the match to TRBD2 covers 8 bases. After removal of 2 bases from V and 4 bases from J, the junction contained 9 bases not matched to a gene. Germline CDR1 LNHDA, CDR2 SQIVND (reference sequence). The CDR3 consists of 17 residues. DNA for the CDR3: TGTGCCAGTAGTATAACCCCAGCGGGGGCCTTCACCGGGGAGCTGTTTTTT. It encodes CASSITPAGAFTGELFF.

This chain uses TRBV28 with TRBJ2-2; 11 bases line up with TRBD1. Germline CDR1 reads MDHEN; CDR2 reads SYDVKM. The CDR3 has 17 residues. J gave up 3 bases and V 6 bases, and 9 bases lay outside the gene matches. The CDR3 loop reads CASSNIPGQGDTGELFF. In nucleotides, the CDR3 is TGTGCCAGCAGCAATATACCGGGACAGGGGGACACCGGGGAGCTGTTTTTT. Using reference TRBV28 and TRBJ2-2 for the parts outside the CDR3, the full variable domain is DVKVTQSSRYLVKRTGEKVFLECVQDMDHENMFWYRQDPGLGLRLIYFSYDVKMKEKGDIPEGYSVSREKKERFSLILESASTNQTSMYLCASSNIPGQGDTGELFFGEGSRLTVL.

At least ten counts were recorded for this clonotype. The CDR3 is CASRLTGNYGYTF. The DNA of the CDR3 is TGTGCCAGCAGACTTACAGGGAACTATGGCTACACCTTC. The V gene is TRBV6-2 or TRBV6-3, the J gene TRBJ1-2, with D perhaps matching TRBD1 (6 bases). V was trimmed by 6 bases and J by 2 bases, leaving 10 bases between them. Germline CDR1 and CDR2: MNHEY and SVGEGT. The CDR3 totals 13 residues.